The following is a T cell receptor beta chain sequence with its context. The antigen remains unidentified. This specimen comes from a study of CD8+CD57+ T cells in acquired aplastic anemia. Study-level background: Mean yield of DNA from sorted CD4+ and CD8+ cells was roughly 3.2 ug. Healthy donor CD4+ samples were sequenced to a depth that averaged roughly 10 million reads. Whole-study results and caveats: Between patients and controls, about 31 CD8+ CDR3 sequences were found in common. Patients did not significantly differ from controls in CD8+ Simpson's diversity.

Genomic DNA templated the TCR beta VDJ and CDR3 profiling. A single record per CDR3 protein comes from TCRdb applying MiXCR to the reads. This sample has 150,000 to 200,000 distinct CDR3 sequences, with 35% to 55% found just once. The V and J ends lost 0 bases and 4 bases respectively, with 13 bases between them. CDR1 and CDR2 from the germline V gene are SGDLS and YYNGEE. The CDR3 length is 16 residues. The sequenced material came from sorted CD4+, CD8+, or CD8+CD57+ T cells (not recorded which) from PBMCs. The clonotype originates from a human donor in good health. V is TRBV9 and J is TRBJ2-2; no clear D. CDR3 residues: CASSVVPSDITGELFF. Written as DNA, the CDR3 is TGTGCCAGCAGCGTAGTCCCCAGCGACATCACCGGGGAGCTGTTTTTT.